This paragraph reports one T cell receptor (beta chain). Its antigen is still unknown. This entry is derived from a study of beta chain features in type 1 diabetes. The study, taken as a whole, reports: Across all four CD4+ subsets, people with type 1 diabetes showed modestly shorter TCRB CDR3s.

As every portion of the isolated RNA was reverse transcribed, the sequencing read expressed TCRB transcripts. Profiling relied on immunoSEQ multiplex PCR, and the TCRdb table lists in-frame clones only, not all of them. This sample has 240,000 or so clones; about 15% occur once, and the top ten carry approximately 0.021%. The specimen sequenced was naive CD4+ T cells from blood. This receptor was taken from a man aged 30-40 years with type 1 diabetes.

CDR3 sequence reads: CASSRTSGVSYEQYF. CDR3 DNA: TGTGCCAGCAGTCGGACTAGCGGGGTCTCCTACGAGCAGTACTTC. The V call is TRBV5-6, the J call TRBJ2-7; 12 nucleotides align to TRBD2. Trimming cost V 5 bases and J 0 bases; bases outside gene matches: 3. The CDR3 runs 15 residues. Germline assignment: CDR1 SGHDT and CDR2 YYEEEE.